The 7 T cell receptor beta chains presented below share a single source sample, sequenced in a study of T-cell reconstitution after alpha-beta-depleted transplantation in children. The TCRbeta library was prepared with unique molecular identifiers. MiXCR, run by TCRdb on the PCR reads, gives a single entry per CDR3 protein. Of 420,000 or so distinct CDR3 sequences in the sample, 9.5% to 13% were seen once. Source: PBMCs from the stem cell graft donor, taken from the stem cell graft. The receptors shown here come from a human donor who donated a stem cell graft to a child with acute myeloid leukemia.

The rearrangement joins TRBV10-3 to TRBJ1-5; D uncertain. The CDR3 is 11 amino acids. The V end lost 8 bases, the J end lost 4 bases, and 6 bases lay between the germline ends. Germline V lookup: CDR1 ENHRY, CDR2 SYGVKD. CDR3 DNA sequence: TGTGCCATCGTCAGTAATCAGCCCCAGCATTTT. This gives the protein CAIVSNQPQHF.

The rearrangement joins TRBV14 to TRBJ2-3; D may be TRBD2 (5 bases). Between the trimmed V and J ends, which lost 4 bases and 2 bases, there was a span of 16 bases. Germline assignment: CDR1 SGHDN and CDR2 FVKESK. The CDR3 runs 16 residues. CDR3 DNA: TGTGCCAGCAGCCTCGAAAGGGCGGGCCCCACAGATACGCAGTATTTT. It encodes CASSLERAGPTDTQYF.

This clonotype was detected only a few times. V gene TRBV29-1 combines with J gene TRBJ2-6; 8 bases agree with TRBD2. Germline V CDR1 and CDR2: SQVTM, ANQGSEA. V was clipped by 4 bases and J by 1 base; unmatched bases: 6. This CDR3 is 16 amino acids long. In DNA form, the CDR3 reads TGCAGCGTTGGGGCGGGGGGATCTTCTGGGGCCAACGTCCTGACTTTC. Amino acids: CSVGAGGSSGANVLTF.

This clonotype was seen only a few times. V usage is TRBV20-1 and J usage is TRBJ2-1; 14 nucleotides agree with TRBD2. V lost 2 bases and J lost 6; bases outside the gene matches: 12. CDR1 and CDR2 (germline): DFQATT, SNEGSKA (reference sequence). CDR3 length: 18 amino acids. CDR3 in DNA: TGCAGTGCTAGAACCTACCTAAGACTAGCGGGGGGGGGCAATGAGCAGTTCTTC. The encoded protein is CSARTYLRLAGGGNEQFF.

This clonotype showed up just a few times. The gene calls are TRBV29-1 and TRBJ2-7; 10 nucleotides agree with TRBD1. Looked up from germline, CDR1 is SQVTM and CDR2 is ANQGSEA. This CDR3 spans 13 amino acids. Trimming removed 4 bases from V and 4 bases from J; junction bases left unmatched: 4. The CDR3 is CSVARTGGYEQYF. CDR3 DNA sequence: TGCAGCGTTGCTAGGACAGGGGGATACGAGCAGTACTTC.

The sample holds many counts of this clonotype. This rearrangement joins TRBV12-3 or TRBV12-4 to TRBJ1-6, with D possibly being TRBD1 (6 bases). This CDR3 is 14 amino acids long. Trimming removed 8 bases at V and 5 bases at J, with 13 bases between. CDR3 loop: CASQRGGNNSPLHF. CDR3 nucleotide sequence: TGTGCCAGCCAAAGAGGGGGTAATAATTCACCCCTCCACTTT.

The chain has TRBV27 and TRBJ2-7; no firm D call. Germline CDR1 is MNHEY and CDR2 is SMNVEV (reference sequence). V was pared by 3 bases and J by 3 bases, with 9 bases between. The CDR3 loop spans 13 amino acids. The CDR3 loop is CASSFGANYEQYF. CDR3 sequence (DNA): TGTGCCAGCAGTTTTGGAGCTAACTACGAGCAGTACTTC.